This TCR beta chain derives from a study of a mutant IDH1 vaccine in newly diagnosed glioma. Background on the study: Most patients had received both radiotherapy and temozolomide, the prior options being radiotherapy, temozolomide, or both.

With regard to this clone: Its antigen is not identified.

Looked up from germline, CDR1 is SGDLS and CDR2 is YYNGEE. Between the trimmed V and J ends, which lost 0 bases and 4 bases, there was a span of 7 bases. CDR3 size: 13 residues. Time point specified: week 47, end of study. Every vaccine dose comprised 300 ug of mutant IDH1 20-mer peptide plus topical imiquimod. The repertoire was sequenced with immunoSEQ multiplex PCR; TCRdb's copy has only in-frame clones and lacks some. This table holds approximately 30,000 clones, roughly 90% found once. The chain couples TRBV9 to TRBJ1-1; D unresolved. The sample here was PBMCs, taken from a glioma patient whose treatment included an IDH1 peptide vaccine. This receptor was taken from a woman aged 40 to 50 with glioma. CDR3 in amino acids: CASSVEGPTEAFF. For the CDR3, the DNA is TGTGCCAGCAGCGTAGAAGGGCCCACTGAAGCTTTCTTT. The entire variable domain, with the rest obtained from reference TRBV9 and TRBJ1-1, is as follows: DSGVTQTPKHLITATGQRVTLRCSPRSGDLSVYWYQQSLDQGLQFLIQYYNGEERAKGNILERFSAQQFPDLHSELNLSSLELGDSALYFCASSVEGPTEAFFGQGTRLTVV.